These T cell receptor beta chains were read from a single sample in a study of T cell responses to AZD1222 COVID-19 vaccine. Assay: immunoSEQ multiplex PCR; the TCRdb copy retains only in-frame clones and omits some. Of some 150,000 clones in the sample, 85% to 90% were seen once. This sample comprised peripheral blood, obtained on day 0 of MenACWY control vaccination. These receptors all stem from an adult in good health. Each CDR3 is given with its conserved first and last residue. Each record gives: V gene, J gene, D gene, CDR3 DNA, CDR3 protein. The D gene is left open where the match is weak.

TRBV5-4	TRBJ1-2	.	TGTGCCAGCAGCTTGGAAGGGGTCGGCAGGGAGCGCTACACCTTC	CASSLEGVGRERYTF
TRBV11-2	TRBJ1-5	.	TGTGCCAGCAGCTTTATCCAAGGGTATCGAGGCAATCAGCCCCAGCATTTT	CASSFIQGYRGNQPQHF
TRBV28	TRBJ1-2	TRBD1	TGTGCCAGCAGCTCGACAGGGGGCGCATCTAACTATGGCTACACCTTC	CASSSTGGASNYGYTF
TRBV11-2	TRBJ2-1	TRBD1	TGTGCCAGCAGCTTAAGGGGGCTGAATGAGCAGTTCTTC	CASSLRGLNEQFF
TRBV29-1	TRBJ2-6	.	TGCAGCGTTGCAGCTGGGGCCAACGTCCTGACTTTC	CSVAAGANVLTF
TRBV7-9	TRBJ1-2	.	TGTGCCAGCAGCCCGTCCTACCCCGGGAATGGCTACACCTTC	CASSPSYPGNGYTF
TRBV9	TRBJ2-1	.	TGTGCCAGCAGCGTAGAACAGGGCTTTGATGAGCAGTTCTTC	CASSVEQGFDEQFF
TRBV5-1	TRBJ1-3	.	TGCGCCAGCAGCTTGGCCTTGGACGTATCTGGAAACACCATATATTTT	CASSLALDVSGNTIYF
TRBV14	TRBJ2-1	TRBD2	TGTGCCAGCAGCGCACGGGGGGGCGGTGAGCAGTTCTTC	CASSARGGGEQFF
TRBV7-2	TRBJ1-5	.	TGTGCCAGCAGCTTAACGGGGAAGGGCAATCAGCCCCAGCATTTT	CASSLTGKGNQPQHF
TRBV5-6	TRBJ1-2	.	TGTGCCAGCAGGCCCAGGACTCCTCCGCAAGGTCCCTCTAACTATGGCTACACCTTC	CASRPRTPPQGPSNYGYTF
TRBV4-3	TRBJ2-3	TRBD1	TGCGCCAGCAGTCTCGACAGGGGGCAAGTCATGGATACGCAGTATTTT	CASSLDRGQVMDTQYF
TRBV3-1/TRBV3-2	TRBJ2-3	TRBD2	TGTGCCAGCAGGCAACTAGCGGGGGACGTGGGCACAGATACGCAGTATTTT	CASRQLAGDVGTDTQYF
TRBV6-6	TRBJ2-5	.	TGTGCCAGCAGTTGGGGACCTCGGGACCAGTACTTC	CASSWGPRDQYF
TRBV21-1	TRBJ2-3	.	TGTGCCAGCACCAAAAAGGGGGTAGGCACAGATACGCAGTATTTT	CASTKKGVGTDTQYF
TRBV28	TRBJ1-1	TRBD1	TGTGCCAGCAGTCCAAGAGGAAACAGGGGGCGCACTGAAGCTTTCTTT	CASSPRGNRGRTEAFF
TRBV5-1	TRBJ1-4	.	TGCGCCAGCAAATGGGGAGGAGCTGAAAAACTGTTTTTT	CASKWGGAEKLFF
TRBV25-1	TRBJ1-2	.	TGTGCCAGCAGTGGGGTCCGGGATGGCTACACCTTC	CASSGVRDGYTF
TRBV9	TRBJ1-3	.	TGTGCCAGCAGCGAATACACCTCTGGAAACACCATATATTTT	CASSEYTSGNTIYF
TRBV11-2	TRBJ2-5	.	TGTGCCAGCAGCCTTGGGGGTGGGTTCCAAGAGACCCAGTACTTC	CASSLGGGFQETQYF
TRBV20-1	TRBJ1-3	.	TGCAGTGCTAGTGAAAGGGAAACTGGAAACACCATATATTTT	CSASERETGNTIYF